This TCR beta chain was recovered during a study of neoadjuvant nivolumab and ipilimumab in lung cancer. About the study: The combination arm added day-1 ipilimumab 1 mg/kg to nivolumab 3 mg/kg on days 1, 15, 29.

CDR3 length: 13 residues. The ends were cut back, 2 bases at V and 3 bases at J, with 8 bases in the middle. The V gene's germline CDR1 is SNHLY and CDR2 FYNNEI. On this clone: The antigen is undetermined.

Study outcomes and limitations: Pretherapy blood TCR richness correlated positively with resected tumor richness.

Sequenced by immunoSEQ multiplex PCR; TCRdb stores in-frame clones only, minus some. Of some 8,100 clones in the sample, around 79% are singletons; the top ten hold roughly 6.6%. Sequencing was performed on adjacent normal lung tissue, taken after neoadjuvant nivolumab, alone or with ipilimumab, at or shortly before surgery. The V and J genes are TRBV2 and TRBJ2-7; D is unresolved. The sequence was collected from an adult with non-small cell lung cancer. CDR3 DNA sequence: TGTGCCAGCAGTGAAAAAGCACACTACGAGCAGTACTTC. It specifies CASSEKAHYEQYF.